One sample yielded the 30 T cell receptor beta chains listed below, sequenced in a study of cytomegalovirus exposure and HLA in healthy donors. The primer mix had 60 Vbeta and 13 Jbeta primers. Some clones are missing from TCRdb's copy, which holds only in-frame ones; the method was immunoSEQ multiplex PCR. The profile shows approximately 110,000 clones, 73% of them singletons. The material sequenced was PBMCs. Receptors were obtained from a man between 40 and 49 years old in good health and CMV-seronegative.

This rearrangement joins TRBV15 to TRBJ2-3; unclear D gene. The CDR3 loop spans 13 amino acids. Trimming stripped 5 bases from V and 5 bases from J, with 11 bases between. Germline lookup yields CDR1 LNHNV and CDR2 YYDKDF (reference sequence). The DNA for the CDR3 is TGTGCCACCAGCTGGAGTACGGGAGATACGCAGTATTTT. Translation gives CATSWSTGDTQYF.

The chain uses TRBV7-9 and TRBJ2-7, with 11 bases matching TRBD2. CDR1 SEHNR and CDR2 FQNEAQ come from the germline V gene (reference sequence). CDR3 length: 15 residues. The J segment lost 2 bases and the V segment lost 5 bases, leaving 5 bases of the junction unmatched. The CDR3 region is CASSPGTSGAYEQYF. CDR3 nucleotides: TGTGCCAGCAGCCCCGGGACTAGCGGAGCCTACGAGCAGTACTTC.

The gene calls are TRBV30 and TRBJ2-4, with D maybe TRBD1 (7 bases). Trimming left V 2 bases short and J 6 bases short, with 14 bases between. The CDR3 length is 14 residues. The germline CDR1 and CDR2 sequences are GTSNPN and SVGIG (reference sequence). CDR3 coding DNA: TGTGCCTGGAGTCAACAGGGGAGGTTAAACATTCAGTACTTC. It codes for CAWSQQGRLNIQYF.

This clone was found once. CDR3 amino acids: CASSQVSGGGANEQFF. CDR3 nucleotide sequence: TGTGCCAGCAGCCAAGTTAGTGGCGGGGGGGCAAATGAGCAGTTCTTC. This rearrangement joins TRBV4-2 to TRBJ2-1, with 9 bases that match TRBD2. The CDR3 sequence is 16 residues long. Germline V gene sequence: CDR1 LGHNA, CDR2 YNFKEQ. V was pared by 1 base and J by 7 bases, with 8 bases of the junction left unmatched.

V gene TRBV7-6 combines with J gene TRBJ2-2; 7 nucleotides line up with TRBD2. Germline CDR1 SGHVS, CDR2 FNYEAQ. CDR3 size: 18 residues. Trimming at V came to 1 base and at J to 2 bases, leaving 10 bases not matched to a gene. The CDR3 loop reads CASSLDWAGDLNTGELFF. CDR3 bases: TGTGCCAGCAGCTTAGATTGGGCGGGGGACCTCAACACCGGGGAGCTGTTTTTT.

This clone turned up a few times. V is TRBV5-4 and J is TRBJ2-3, with D possibly TRBD2 on 6 matching bases. V was pared by 4 bases and J by 6 bases, with 15 bases between. This CDR3 is built from 14 residues. Germline loops: CDR1 SGHNT, CDR2 YYREEE (reference sequence). As DNA, the CDR3 is TGTGCCAGCAGCCGGGACTCCTCTGGGGATACGCAGTATTTT. Translating it yields CASSRDSSGDTQYF.

This clone was observed once. The chain employs TRBV10-3 and TRBJ2-3; 7 nucleotides match TRBD2. Unmatched junction bases numbered 3, after V lost 0 bases and J lost 0 bases. The CDR3 loop spans 16 amino acids. The germline V gene has CDR1 ENHRY and CDR2 SYGVKD. The CDR3 region is CAISESLADSTDTQYF. The CDR3 coding sequence is TGTGCCATCAGTGAGTCCCTAGCGGATAGCACAGATACGCAGTATTTT.

The V and J genes are TRBV18 and TRBJ1-1, with D unclear. Trimming took 0 bases from V and 4 from J, leaving 24 bases between them. The CDR3 length is 19 residues. Germline V gene lookup returns CDR1 KGHSH and CDR2 LQKENI. The CDR3 DNA reads as TGTGCCAGCTCACCACCTTCATTCCGGACCGACTTTGGGAGCACTGAAGCTTTCTTT. The encoded protein is CASSPPSFRTDFGSTEAFF.

The rearrangement joins TRBV7-9 to TRBJ1-2, with 7 bases aligning to TRBD1. V was clipped by 4 bases and J by 5 bases; unmatched bases: 1. The CDR3 consists of 12 residues. The germline CDR1 and CDR2 sequences are SEHNR and FQNEAQ (reference sequence). Here the CDR3 DNA reads TGTGCCAGCAGCTCGACAGGGTATGGCTACACCTTC. This translates into CASSSTGYGYTF.

The chain carries TRBV4-1 and TRBJ2-7; 7 nucleotides agree with TRBD1. Germline V CDR1 and CDR2: MGHRA, YSYEKL. The V segment lost 1 base and the J segment 1 base; nucleotides outside the gene matches: 13. The CDR3 has 18 amino acids. CDR3 loop: CASSQAVPGQTISYEQYF. Written as DNA, the CDR3 is TGCGCCAGCAGCCAAGCTGTACCGGGACAGACAATATCCTACGAGCAGTACTTC.

This chain uses TRBV5-8 with TRBJ2-2; TRBD2 agrees at 13 bases. CDR3 length: 17 amino acids. V shed 4 bases, J shed 3 bases, and the junction held 6 bases outside the gene matches. From germline, CDR1 is SGHTS and CDR2 YDEGEE. CDR3 residues: CASSGTGLAGYTGELFF. The CDR3 region has the DNA TGTGCCAGCAGCGGCACGGGACTAGCGGGGTACACCGGGGAGCTGTTTTTT.

This clone showed up just a few times. The chain joins TRBV2 to TRBJ1-1, with TRBD1 as a possible D gene (6 bases). Germline values: CDR1 SNHLY, CDR2 FYNNEI. Trimming took off 4 bases at V and 4 bases at J, with 10 bases between the two ends. The length of the CDR3 is 13 residues. CDR3 DNA sequence: TGTGCCAGCAGTGGTACCAGGGGCACTGAAGCTTTCTTT. Its translation: CASSGTRGTEAFF.

The V call is TRBV5-4, the J call TRBJ1-1, with 8 bases matching TRBD1. Germline CDR1 SGHNT, CDR2 YYREEE (reference sequence). The V and J ends lost 4 bases and 11 bases, in that order; junction bases with no gene match: 19. The CDR3 extends over 16 amino acids. The CDR3 DNA is TGTGCCAGCAGCCCACTATCGCCGACAGGGGCCGGACGGGCTTTCTTT. Translation gives CASSPLSPTGAGRAFF.

J is TRBJ1-6 and V is TRBV27, with a possible D match to TRBD1 (5 bases). V was clipped by 5 bases and J by 0 bases, with 11 bases between them. Germline CDR1 reads MNHEY; CDR2 reads SMNVEV (reference sequence). CDR3 size: 16 residues. CDR3: CASSKRGSSYNSPLHF. In DNA form, the CDR3 reads TGTGCCAGCAGTAAACGGGGGAGCTCCTATAATTCACCCCTCCACTTT.

The J gene is TRBJ2-3, the V gene TRBV6-5; tentatively, D is TRBD2 (6 bases). The germline V and J ends were trimmed by 10 bases and 7 bases, with 24 bases remaining between them. Germline CDR1 MNHEY, CDR2 SVGAGI. This CDR3 is built from 15 residues. The CDR3 loop is CAITRGGARTYTQYF. CDR3 sequence (DNA): TGTGCCATCACGAGGGGCGGGGCAAGAACCTATACGCAGTATTTT.

The chain uses TRBV5-1 and TRBJ1-1, with D maybe TRBD1 (5 bases). The germline V gene encodes CDR1 SGHRS and CDR2 YFSETQ. V was trimmed by 4 bases and J by 1 base, leaving 8 bases between them. This CDR3 has 13 amino acids. CDR3 sequence reads: CASSVGGNTEAFF. The CDR3 nucleotides read TGCGCCAGCAGCGTCGGGGGGAACACTGAAGCTTTCTTT.

This clone appeared once. The chain combines TRBV5-6 with TRBJ2-7; 9 bases are a match to TRBD1. The germline V gene has CDR1 SGHDT and CDR2 YYEEEE. J lost 4 bases, V lost 3 bases, and 8 bases had no gene match. The CDR3 covers 15 residues. The CDR3 nucleotides are TGTGCCAGCAGCTGGGGACAGGGCAAGTTTTACGAGCAGTACTTC. Translation: CASSWGQGKFYEQYF. The whole variable domain, filled in from reference TRBV5-6 and TRBJ2-7, reads DAGVTQSPTHLIKTRGQQVTLRCSPKSGHDTVSWYQQALGQGPQFIFQYYEEEERQRGNFPDRFSGHQFPNYSSELNVNALLLGDSALYLCASSWGQGKFYEQYFGPGTRLTVT.

This clone came up a few times. This CDR3 is CASSLATVNEKLFF. The CDR3, as DNA: TGTGCCAGCAGCTTAGCCACAGTTAATGAAAAACTGTTTTTT. This sequence joins TRBV11-2 and TRBJ1-4; no reliable D call. V was shortened by 1 base and J by 4 bases, with 7 bases between the two germline ends. Germline assignment: CDR1 SGHAT and CDR2 FQNNGV. This CDR3 region has 14 residues.

This sequence joins TRBV7-2 and TRBJ1-5; weak D call: TRBD1 (6 bases). This CDR3 has 14 amino acids. The germline V gene encodes CDR1 SGHTA and CDR2 FQGNSA. V lost 5 bases and J lost 7, with 15 bases in between. CDR3 nucleotide sequence: TGTGCCAGCAGCCCAGCGGGGGGCGCACAGCCCCAGCATTTT. It codes for CASSPAGGAQPQHF. Full variable domain (missing parts from reference TRBV7-2 and TRBJ1-5): GAGVSQSPSNKVTEKGKDVELRCDPISGHTALYWYRQSLGQGLEFLIYFQGNSAPDKSGLPSDRFSAERTGGSVSTLTIQRTQQEDSAVYLCASSPAGGAQPQHFGDGTRLSIL.

This chain links TRBV15 with TRBJ2-3; D may be TRBD2 (5 bases). Germline-derived CDR1 and CDR2 are LNHNV and YYDKDF (reference sequence). Trimming shortened V by 1 base and J by 0 bases, and 5 bases separated the two germline ends. This CDR3 has 14 residues. The CDR3 is CATSRGGSTDTQYF. The DNA of the CDR3 is TGTGCCACCAGCAGAGGCGGGAGCACAGATACGCAGTATTTT.

The chain uses TRBV19 and TRBJ1-5, with D perhaps matching TRBD1 (6 bases). V dropped 3 bases and J dropped 1 base, with 10 bases sitting between them. The CDR3 is 15 amino acids. Germline-derived CDR1 and CDR2 are LNHDA and SQIVND (reference sequence). This CDR3 is CASSISRGSNQPQHF. The CDR3 nucleotides read TGTGCCAGTAGTATTAGCAGGGGCAGCAATCAGCCCCAGCATTTT.

The chain uses TRBV4-3 and TRBJ2-5; no firm D call. Trimming removed 2 bases at V and 4 bases at J, with 11 bases between. Germline V lookup: CDR1 LGHNA, CDR2 YSLEER. The CDR3 is 14 residues long. CDR3 sequence (DNA): TGCGCCAGCAGCCAAAAGCCCTCCGGAGAGACCCAGTACTTC. The encoded protein is CASSQKPSGETQYF.

The sample holds a few counts of this clone. This chain connects TRBV5-1 to TRBJ1-2, with 9 bases lining up with TRBD1. The junction had 6 bases not matched to a gene; V was cut back by 0 bases and J by 3 bases. CDR3 size: 16 residues. The germline V gene has CDR1 SGHRS and CDR2 YFSETQ. In DNA form, the CDR3 reads TGCGCCAGCAGCTTGGGTGGACAGGGGCAGGACTATGGCTACACCTTC. Its protein is CASSLGGQGQDYGYTF.

This clone was detected a few times. Compared with germline, one end of the junction differs, possibly owing to a read error. The CDR3 nucleotides read TGTGCTAGCAGCTTAGTTATGCAGGGACAGGGGGCGAGGGCTAGCAATCAGCCCCAGCATTTT. Protein sequence: CASSLVMQGQGARASNQPQHF. V is TRBV7-7 and J is TRBJ1-5; TRBD1 matches 12 bases. The CDR3 has 21 amino acids. Germline CDR1 and CDR2: SSHAT and FNYEAQ (reference sequence).

In its sample, this clone was seen a few times. The chain combines TRBV5-6 with TRBJ1-6; D perhaps matches TRBD1 (5 bases). Germline assignment: CDR1 SGHDT and CDR2 YYEEEE. The CDR3 has 16 residues. Trimming took 4 bases from V and 4 from J, leaving 15 bases between them. The CDR3 sequence is CASSGAGGNYNSPLHF. The DNA for the CDR3 is TGTGCCAGCAGCGGGGCTGGGGGGAATTATAATTCACCCCTCCACTTT.

The rearrangement joins TRBV7-6 to TRBJ2-5; the D gene is possibly TRBD2 (5 bases). Per germline, CDR1 SGHVS and CDR2 FNYEAQ. The CDR3 extends over 13 amino acids. The V end was cut by 3 bases, the J end by 5 bases, with 10 bases between. The CDR3 region has the DNA TGTGCCAGCAGCTTTTCACTAGGGGAGACCCAGTACTTC. Translating gives CASSFSLGETQYF.

V usage is TRBV11-3 and J usage is TRBJ2-7, with 7 bases identical to TRBD2. The CDR3 covers 14 residues. V was clipped by 5 bases and J by 3 bases; unmatched bases: 7. Germline V gives CDR1 SGHNT, CDR2 YENEEA. For the CDR3, the DNA is TGTGCCAGCAGCGGAAGCGGGGCGGACTACGAGCAGTACTTC. It translates to CASSGSGADYEQYF.

The genes are TRBV18 and TRBJ1-5; a weak D match, TRBD1 (6 bases). The V gene's germline CDR1 is KGHSH and CDR2 LQKENI. V was trimmed by 3 bases and J by 4 bases, leaving 13 bases between them. The length of the CDR3 is 15 residues. The CDR3 nucleotides are TGTGCCAGCTCACCTCGCCGGGACATAAATCAGCCCCAGCATTTT. It codes for CASSPRRDINQPQHF.

This rearrangement joins TRBV2 to TRBJ2-2; 9 positions agree with TRBD2. The germline CDR1 and CDR2 sequences are SNHLY and FYNNEI. The CDR3 is 14 residues long. J gave up 8 bases and V 5 bases, and 6 bases lay outside the gene matches. CDR3 coding DNA: TGTGCCAGCAGTTACTCTAGCGGGGAAGGGGAGCTGTTTTTT. This sequence encodes CASSYSSGEGELFF. Full variable domain (remainder filled in from reference TRBV2 and TRBJ2-2): EPEVTQTPSHQVTQMGQEVILRCVPISNHLYFYWYRQILGQKVEFLVSFYNNEISEKSEIFDDQFSVERPDGSNFTLKIRSTKLEDSAMYFCASSYSSGEGELFFGEGSRLTVL.

The chain's CDR3 is CASSLSSGTDQPQHF. CDR3 in DNA: TGTGCCAGCAGCCTTAGCTCTGGGACAGATCAGCCCCAGCATTTT. The chain recombines TRBV11-1 with TRBJ1-5; 7 bases map to TRBD1. Looked up from germline, CDR1 is SGHAT and CDR2 is FQDESV (reference sequence). There are 15 residues in the CDR3. J was trimmed by 5 bases and V by 5 bases; bases with no gene match: 9.